This TCR beta chain was observed in a study of cytomegalovirus exposure and HLA in healthy donors (dated by TCRdb to the late 2010s). Turning to the overall study: In an earlier analysis of under 600 of the donors, around 290 Gb of sequence data and just under 120 million unique TCR beta sequences from approximately 180 million T cells were reported. Rather than using new phenotypic data, the later analysis identified candidate immune exposures from TCR beta sequences and from how often those sequences occurred across donors. Across roughly 420 genotyped donors of the cohort, an average of about 250,000 unique TCR beta nucleotide sequences per donor were sequenced, and roughly a sixth of those sequences were non-productive. In a later genetic analysis, genome-wide SNP genotypes for about three fifths of the roughly 670 donors were used, and that subset was treated as a discovery cohort. The T cell repertoires of 550 to 850 subjects were profiled by immunosequencing and related to cytomegalovirus serostatus. The aim of the study was to test whether cataloging public T cell receptors could identify signatures of past pathogen exposure. In an earlier analysis of roughly 540 of the donors, high-throughput TCR beta sequencing was used to judge whether each TCR beta V gene segment behaved as functional or pseudogenic. Roughly 320 gigabases of sequencing data and 91 million or so unique TCR sequences made up an early release that covered approximately 620 HLA-typed donors. Donor age, sex, ethnicity and CMV serostatus were compiled alongside the repertoire data. The study combined high-throughput TCR immunosequencing, statistical association of individual TCRs with disease status, and machine learning to predict cytomegalovirus infection status. Typing coverage varied by locus: roughly 620-640 donors for A, B, C, DRB1 and DQB1; approximately 500 for DQA1; 606 for DPA1; approximately 470 for DPB1. Of the roughly 400 genotyped donors, approximately 83% fell in the genetic ancestry cluster associated with self-reported Caucasian donors. Every discovery cohort repertoire had been produced on one sequencing platform. Five DR-DQ haplotypes were handled as single units for association and clustering because linkage in the cohort was strong. A separate validation cohort of about 110 different subjects was used in addition to the roughly 700-subject first cohort. A later analysis re-analyzed previously published TCR beta repertoires from roughly 630 donors and added high-resolution HLA genotyping to study TCR occurrence patterns. HLA typing covered class I and class II loci at four-digit resolution. Points the paper makes about the study in general: Because counts were too low, under 20 rarely observed V segments, including chromosome 9 orphons, were left out of the earlier analysis of 500 to 750 of the donors. Three of the identified cytomegalovirus-associated TCR beta chains were confirmed in vitro to be specific for cytomegalovirus antigens. A further reported finding was that TCR beta sequences accurately predicted the HLA-A and HLA-B alleles for most subjects in the first cohort. In a later analysis, several top co-occurrence clusters were reported to appear linked to parvovirus B19, influenza, CMV and Epstein-Barr virus. Most TCR sequences were observed very rarely across donors, whereas some public TCRs were present in many individuals. According to a later analysis, TCR association rates differed among HLA loci, with DRB1 alleles showing the most associated TCRs and HLA-C alleles showing the fewest. The classifier was reported to diagnose cytomegalovirus status with high specificity and sensitivity in both the original and validation cohorts. The cohort was sequenced for TCR beta chains only, and without alpha or paired-chain data the features that could be detected were limited. In a later analysis, about 16,000 TCR beta sequences were associated with specific HLA alleles at a false discovery rate of 0.05. Because HLA typing was missing for some donors at each locus, association tests included only the typed subset. The authors suggested that the approach could potentially be generalized to other disease states and immunological phenotypes. CMV serostatus was the only immune exposure information available for the cohort. When HLA alleles, especially DR and DQ, strongly co-occurred, attributing TCR associations to individual alleles was difficult. The 87-base-pair reads could not distinguish some IMGT-functional V segments, including TRBV6-2 and TRBV6-3, so those segments were excluded. A group of highly shared sequence variants was considered likely to be a technical artifact of the sequencing pipeline. Sequencing depth was assumed to be roughly uniform across donors in the presence/absence analyses, though that assumption may not hold. A later genetic analysis associated a missense DCLRE1C variant with V-gene and J-gene trimming of TCR beta chains, and an independent cohort replicated the association. The study gave a list of 150 to 200 TCR beta chains associated with cytomegalovirus. In a later analysis, HLA-associated TCR beta chains showed more clonal expansion and lower generation probabilities than non-associated chains that were equally common. Compared with the approximately 670-donor mean, donors in an Asian-associated ancestry cluster had fewer N-insertions in productive TCRs, according to a later genetic analysis. In an earlier analysis of some 550 of the donors, most TCR beta V segments were observed in productive rearrangements about 90% or about 30% of the time, broadly matching IMGT annotations. Linkage disequilibrium might explain the correlated functional status among segregating V segments, but an unknown experimental factor could not be ruled out. Most CMV-associated TCR beta chains appeared to be HLA-restricted in a later analysis, and the HLA associations seemed to be driven largely by CMV exposure.

Receptors were amplified or captured by the immunoSEQ multiplex PCR assay. For the multiplex PCR, a mixture combining 60 forward primers for TCR Vbeta segments and 13 reverse primers for TCR Jbeta segments was used. Amplification of the CDR3 region of rearranged TCR beta genes was performed with a multiplex PCR assay on genomic DNA. Amplified TCR beta libraries were sequenced as 87-base-pair reads on the Illumina HiSeq System. The study's processing was this. In a later analysis, approximately 74 million unique TCR beta chains were counted across the roughly 700 repertoires, and about 9.9 million of these chains were shared by at least two donors. To remove PCR and sequencing errors, raw reads were error-corrected and collapsed into unique sequences using a nearest-neighbor algorithm that merged closely related sequences. CDR3 sequences were aligned to IMGT reference sequences to assign V, D and J gene segments. For a sequence to be retained, at least a six-nucleotide match to both a V gene segment and a J gene segment was required. A rearrangement was called productive if the CDR3 had no stop codons and remained in frame with V and J, and every other rearrangement was called non-productive. CDR3 was defined according to IMGT convention as the region running from the second conserved V-encoded cysteine to the conserved J-encoded phenylalanine. The earlier analysis of roughly 590 of the donors excluded any sequence lacking an unambiguous match to a single V gene segment. An earlier analysis of several hundred of the donors called V segments functional above 56.7% productive rearrangements and segregating when the between-donor standard deviation exceeded 5%. A statistical classification framework was built for diagnosing cytomegalovirus status from the catalog of TCR beta chain sequences. In a later analysis, V and J genes were assigned by comparing TCR nucleotide sequences against IMGT/GENE-DB human TR gene sequences. The TCRdist pipeline was used in a later analysis to assign CDR3 sequences and most-parsimonious VDJ recombination scenarios. A later analysis defined each TCR beta chain by its CDR3 amino acid sequence plus V-gene family, and excluded reads lacking a unique V-gene family. A later analysis removed nearly 600 highly shared, low-generation-probability nucleotide sequences to deal with suspected cross-contamination and a sequencing artifact. A later analysis calculated a clonal expansion index for each public chain from normalized within-repertoire ranks of inferred template counts. In a later analysis, generation probabilities were computed using a VDJ recombination model fitted to out-of-frame rearrangements, and the results were checked against IGoR. Hypergeometric tests were used in a later analysis to score TCR-TCR, TCR-HLA and TCR-CMV co-occurrence, with a repertoire-size bias correction applied to the TCR pairs. In a later analysis, false discovery rates were estimated by permuting HLA or CMV assignments 20 times. In a later analysis, co-occurring TCRs were grouped using DBSCAN, with TCRdist sequence similarity added in when clustering inside HLA-allele-positive subsets. For co-occurrence clustering, repertoires with fewer than 30,000 or more than 120,000 public chains were excluded, along with a handful of repertoires with anomalous nucleotide sharing. TCRdb carries this immuneACCESS record with in-frame sequences only. Its versions omit some clonotypes, under half of them owing to an unresolved V gene in the studies checked, with the rest unexplained. The D gene and trimming were derived from the DNA, and the V and J assignments and clone size from that table. A total of 150,000 to 200,000 clones appear in this sample, around 81% of them only once. Approximately 2% of the sample belongs to the ten largest clones.

Trimming takes 1 base off V and 2 bases off J; junction bases not matched to a gene: 7. CDR1 and CDR2 were assigned from the germline V gene as MDHEN and SYDVKM. The CDR3, from cysteine to phenylalanine, totals 16 residues. Only the CDR3 DNA stays, 48 bases, in frame from base 1. The cohort was made up of 666 healthy bone marrow donors. All cohort members were sampled while nominally healthy, although unrecorded immune exposures were likely present. The donor tested CMV seronegative, placing the donor among the 352 seronegative members of the cohort. Every donor gave a peripheral blood sample, and the peripheral blood mononuclear cells from that sample were used for TCR beta sequencing. The Qiagen DNeasy Blood Extraction Kit was used to extract genomic DNA from the blood cell samples. Concerning this clone itself: The target of this receptor is not known. Base-call qualities are not available, and no considerably larger clone is one nucleotide away.

The sequence is built from TRBV28 and TRBJ2-5; 7 bases in between match TRBD1. Input material: PBMCs. The TCR was taken from a man aged 25-45 years in good health and CMV-seronegative. The CDR3 reads as follows: CASSLSGQARQETQYF. The DNA sequence is as follows: TGTGCCAGCAGTTTATCCGGACAGGCCCGACAAGAGACCCAGTACTTC.